The 21 T cell receptor beta chains reported below all come from one sample, sequenced in a study of T cell responses to AZD1222 COVID-19 vaccine. The table came from immunoSEQ multiplex PCR; TCRdb's copy has only in-frame clones and leaves some out. The sample has about 190,000 clones; 85% to 95% are singletons. Sequenced material: peripheral blood, taken on day 0 of AZD1222 vaccination. These TCRs come from an adult in good health.

This chain's CDR3 is CASSRLRSETQYF. The DNA for the CDR3 is TGTGCCAGCAGCCGACTTCGGTCGGAGACCCAGTACTTC. This sequence joins TRBV12-3 or TRBV12-4 and TRBJ2-5, with D unclear. The length of the CDR3 is 13 residues. Between the trimmed V and J ends, which lost 6 bases and 5 bases, there was a span of 13 bases.

This chain connects TRBV19 to TRBJ2-2, with D hard to call. The germline V gene encodes CDR1 LNHDA and CDR2 SQIVND (reference sequence). The CDR3 runs 12 residues. The V and J ends lost 4 bases and 8 bases respectively, with 8 bases between them. The DNA for the CDR3 is TGTGCCAGTAGTAAATTCGCGGGGGAGCTGTTTTTT. This codes for CASSKFAGELFF. The whole variable domain, remainder taken from reference TRBV19 and TRBJ2-2, is DGGITQSPKYLFRKEGQNVTLSCEQNLNHDAMYWYRQDPGQGLRLIYYSQIVNDFQKGDIAEGYSVSREKKESFPLTVTSAQKNPTAFYLCASSKFAGELFFGEGSRLTVL.

The chain couples TRBV18 to TRBJ2-5; either TRBD1 or TRBD2 may supply D (5 bases each). Germline assignment: CDR1 KGHSH and CDR2 LQKENI. With 6 bases removed from V and 2 bases from J, the gap between germline ends came to 13 bases. This CDR3 has 14 residues. CDR3 sequence: CASSEMGRQETQYF. The CDR3 DNA follows: TGTGCCAGCTCGGAGATGGGACGACAAGAGACCCAGTACTTC.

The chain combines TRBV3-1 (or the pseudogene TRBV3-2) with TRBJ2-1; the match to TRBD1 covers 10 bases. The CDR3 loop spans 15 amino acids. Germline trimming cut 4 bases from V and 4 bases from J; bases unmatched to any gene: 4. CDR1 and CDR2 (germline): LGHDT, YNNKEL (reference sequence). The CDR3 is CASSPGDRGYNEQFF. CDR3 DNA: TGTGCCAGCAGCCCAGGGGACAGGGGTTACAATGAGCAGTTCTTC.

J is TRBJ2-3 and V is TRBV24-1; D may match TRBD1 or TRBD2 (5 bases each). Trimming pared 0 bases from V and 0 bases from J, leaving 15 bases between. Germline V gene sequence: CDR1 KGHDR, CDR2 SFDVKD. The CDR3 sequence is 18 residues long. The CDR3 DNA follows: TGTGCCACCAGTGATTTGGACAGAGGGTACATTAGCACAGATACGCAGTATTTT. It specifies CATSDLDRGYISTDTQYF.

J is TRBJ1-5 and V is TRBV6-5, with 7 nucleotides matching TRBD1. V shed 9 bases and J 4 bases; nucleotides not matched to a gene: 6. This CDR3 comprises 13 residues. Germline CDR1 and CDR2: MNHEY and SVGAGI. The CDR3 DNA is TGTGCCAGTGGACAGGAGGAAAATCAGCCCCAGCATTTT. It encodes CASGQEENQPQHF.

CDR3 sequence: CASSYLGPAGRNEQYF. DNA of the CDR3: TGTGCCAGCAGTTACCTCGGTCCCGCGGGGAGGAACGAGCAGTACTTC. V is TRBV6-2 or TRBV6-3 and J is TRBJ2-7; a weak D match, TRBD2 (6 bases). This CDR3 comprises 16 residues. The germline V and J ends were trimmed by 2 bases and 5 bases, with 19 bases remaining between them. CDR1 and CDR2 from the germline V gene are MNHEY and SVGEGT.

This sequence joins TRBV5-1 and TRBJ1-6, with D tentatively TRBD1 (5 bases). Germline CDR1 is SGHRS and CDR2 is YFSETQ. V lost 7 bases to trimming and J lost 7 bases, with 15 bases between them. This CDR3 contains 14 residues. The CDR3 DNA follows: TGCGCCAGCGCCTCCGGGGGGTCGAATTCACCCCTCCACTTT. Amino acids: CASASGGSNSPLHF.

V gene TRBV29-1 combines with J gene TRBJ1-1, with TRBD1 matching over 11 bases. The CDR3 spans 12 residues. With 5 bases clipped from V and 8 bases from J, the junction kept 4 bases outside the gene matches. Germline CDR1 SQVTM, CDR2 ANQGSEA. The CDR3 nucleotides read TGCAGCGTTCTCCGGGACAGGGGGGAAGCTTTCTTT. As protein: CSVLRDRGEAFF.

J is TRBJ1-3 and V is TRBV19, with D possibly TRBD1 on 6 matching bases. The CDR3 extends over 16 amino acids. CDR1 LNHDA and CDR2 SQIVND come from the germline V gene (reference sequence). Trimming took off 6 bases at V and 1 base at J, with 16 bases between the two ends. CDR3 protein: CASSRQAARSGNTIYF. DNA for the CDR3: TGTGCCAGTAGCCGACAGGCCGCGCGTTCTGGAAACACCATATATTTT.

The rearrangement links TRBV6-5 to TRBJ1-5; a weak D match, TRBD1 (5 bases). Trimming took off 5 bases at V and 2 bases at J, with 7 bases between the two ends. This CDR3 contains 13 residues. Germline V CDR1 and CDR2: MNHEY, SVGAGI. The CDR3 DNA is TGTGCCAGCAGTATGGGGGGCAATCAGCCCCAGCATTTT. It yields the protein CASSMGGNQPQHF.

This rearrangement joins TRBV29-1 to TRBJ1-4; a weak D match, TRBD1 (5 bases). The CDR3 contains 15 residues. Germline values: CDR1 SQVTM, CDR2 ANQGSEA. The CDR3 DNA follows: TGCGGGTCCCTCGGGGGTCACGCAACTAATGAAAAACTGTTTTTT. Translation: CGSLGGHATNEKLFF. The complete variable domain, with remaining parts taken from reference TRBV29-1 and TRBJ1-4, reads SAVISQKPSRDICQRGTSLTIQCQVDSQVTMMFWYRQQPGQSLTLIATANQGSEATYESGFVIDKFPISRPNLTFSTLTVSNMSPEDSSIYLCGSLGGHATNEKLFFGSGTQLSVL.

The table lists this clone with a few counts. The gene calls are TRBV7-2 and TRBJ2-5, with 7 bases identical to TRBD2. J lost 3 bases, V lost 1 base, and 14 bases had no gene match. Germline CDR1 reads SGHTA; CDR2 reads FQGNSA. The length of the CDR3 is 18 residues. CDR3 coding DNA: TGTGCCAGCAGCTTAGGCCCCCCAGTTGGCGGGGGTAAAGAGACCCAGTACTTC. This sequence encodes CASSLGPPVGGGKETQYF.

The gene calls are TRBV7-9 and TRBJ2-7; TRBD1 matches at 9 bases. Germline V gene data show CDR1 as SEHNR and CDR2 as FQNEAQ (reference sequence). J was trimmed by 3 bases and V by 3 bases; bases with no gene match: 0. The CDR3 consists of 13 residues. The CDR3 region has the DNA TGTGCCAGCAGCTTGGACAGGGGCTACGAGCAGTACTTC. Its translation is CASSLDRGYEQYF.

V is TRBV7-3 and J is TRBJ1-1; 8 nucleotides align to TRBD1. The V gene's germline CDR1 is SGHTA and CDR2 FQGTGA. V dropped 1 base and J dropped 1; count of bases not matched to a gene: 8. The CDR3 is made up of 17 amino acids. CDR3 coding DNA: TGTGCCAGCAGCTTAAACCCGAGGACAGGGTCGAACACTGAAGCTTTCTTT. This translates into CASSLNPRTGSNTEAFF. The entire variable domain, with the rest obtained from reference TRBV7-3 and TRBJ1-1, is as follows: GAGVSQTPSNKVTEKGKYVELRCDPISGHTALYWYRQSLGQGPEFLIYFQGTGAADDSGLPNDRFFAVRPEGSVSTLKIQRTERGDSAVYLCASSLNPRTGSNTEAFFGQGTRLTVV.

This clone occurred once. A junction boundary mismatches the germline segment, possibly from a read error. The genes are TRBV28 and TRBJ2-7; TRBD1 aligns across 8 bases. CDR1 MDHEN and CDR2 SYDVKM come from the germline V gene. This CDR3 has 12 amino acids. CDR3 in amino acids: CASRPTPGQDNF. The CDR3 bases are TGTGCCAGCAGGCCCACACCGGGACAGGATAACTTC. The variable domain in full, with the rest retrieved from reference TRBV28 and TRBJ2-7, is DVKVTQSSRYLVKRTGEKVFLECVQDMDHENMFWYRQDPGLGLRLIYFSYDVKMKEKGDIPEGYSVSREKKERFSLILESASTNQTSMYLCASRPTPGQDNFGPGTRLTVT.

The chain employs TRBV10-3 and TRBJ2-2; no clear D. The V end was cut by 3 bases, the J end by 5 bases, with 7 bases between. The germline gives CDR1 ENHRY, CDR2 SYGVKD. The length of the CDR3 is 13 residues. CDR3 sequence: CAISDIGTGELFF. In DNA form, the CDR3 reads TGTGCCATCAGTGATATTGGGACCGGGGAGCTGTTTTTT.

This chain links TRBV11-2 with TRBJ2-2; TRBD1 agrees at 9 bases. Unmatched junction bases numbered 10, after V lost 2 bases and J lost 0 bases. Germline V gene data show CDR1 as SGHAT and CDR2 as FQNNGV. The length of the CDR3 is 19 residues. The CDR3 region is CASSLRSWGQGSNTGELFF. The CDR3 coding sequence is TGTGCCAGCAGCTTACGCAGTTGGGGACAGGGTTCGAACACCGGGGAGCTGTTTTTT.

The V and J genes are TRBV3-1 (or the pseudogene TRBV3-2) and TRBJ1-5, with 7 bases identical to TRBD1. Germline CDR1 and CDR2: LGHDT and YNNKEL (reference sequence). This CDR3 has 17 residues. The V segment lost 0 bases and the J segment 2 bases; nucleotides outside the gene matches: 7. The CDR3 sequence is CASSQDPRGIGNQPQHF. The CDR3 nucleotides are TGTGCCAGCAGCCAAGATCCCAGGGGGATTGGCAATCAGCCCCAGCATTTT.

Only a few counts were recorded for this clone. The CDR3 sequence: CASSVGQDNEKLFF. CDR3 nucleotide sequence: TGTGCCAGCAGCGTAGGCCAGGATAATGAAAAACTGTTTTTT. The V call is TRBV9, the J call TRBJ1-4; D call uncertain. Germline CDR1 reads SGDLS; CDR2 reads YYNGEE. V lost 0 bases, J lost 4 bases, and 7 bases lay in between. CDR3 length equals 14 residues.

This sequence joins TRBV4-2 and TRBJ1-6; 7 nucleotides match TRBD1. Germline V gene data show CDR1 as LGHNA and CDR2 as YNFKEQ. This CDR3 region has 16 residues. V trimming: 0 bases; J trimming: 4 bases; junction bases outside the gene matches: 3. CDR3 sequence: CASSQEWDSYNSPLHF. In DNA form, the CDR3 reads TGTGCCAGCAGCCAAGAGTGGGACAGTTATAATTCACCCCTCCACTTT.